This TCR beta chain was sequenced in a study of PD-L1 blockade in urothelial cancer. Stated time point: peripheral blood 6 weeks after treatment start. The cohort comprised individuals with locally advanced or metastatic urothelial carcinoma. The table came from immunoSEQ multiplex PCR; TCRdb's copy has only in-frame clones and leaves some out. The sample contains about 91,000 clones, around 78% of which appear only once. Study findings and constraints: Below-median pretreatment blood TCR clonality was associated with improved progression-free and overall survival.

V shed 0 bases, J shed 6 bases, and the junction held 6 bases outside the gene matches. This CDR3 is 15 amino acids long. The V gene's germline CDR1 is LGHNA and CDR2 YNFKEQ. Worth noting for this clone: Its antigen is not known.

The material sequenced was PBMCs, taken around atezolizumab (anti-PD-L1) treatment. The chain is built from TRBV4-2 and TRBJ2-7, with 9 nucleotides matching TRBD2. This TCR was sampled from a man aged 65 to 79 with urothelial cancer. The CDR3 bases are TGTGCCAGCAGCCAAGAGGGCGGGAGGGCGGGCGAGCAGTACTTC. This codes for CASSQEGGRAGEQYF.